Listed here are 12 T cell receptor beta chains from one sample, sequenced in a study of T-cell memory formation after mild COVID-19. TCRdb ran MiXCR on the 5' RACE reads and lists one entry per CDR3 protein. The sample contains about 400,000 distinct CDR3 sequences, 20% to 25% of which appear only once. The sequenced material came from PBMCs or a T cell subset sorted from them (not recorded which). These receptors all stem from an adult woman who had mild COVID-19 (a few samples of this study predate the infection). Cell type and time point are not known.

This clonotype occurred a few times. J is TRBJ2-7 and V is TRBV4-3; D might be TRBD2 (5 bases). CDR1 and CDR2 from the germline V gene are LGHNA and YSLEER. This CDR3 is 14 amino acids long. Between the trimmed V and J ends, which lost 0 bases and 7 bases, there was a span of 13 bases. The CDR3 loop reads CASSQDPGMSEQYF. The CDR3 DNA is TGCGCCAGCAGCCAAGACCCCGGGATGAGTGAGCAGTACTTC.

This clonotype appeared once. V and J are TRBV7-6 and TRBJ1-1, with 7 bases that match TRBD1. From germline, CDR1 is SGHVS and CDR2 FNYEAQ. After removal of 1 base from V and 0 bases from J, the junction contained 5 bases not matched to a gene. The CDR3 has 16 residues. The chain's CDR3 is CASSLETGLLNTEAFF. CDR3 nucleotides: TGTGCCAGCAGCTTAGAGACAGGGCTATTGAACACTGAAGCTTTCTTT. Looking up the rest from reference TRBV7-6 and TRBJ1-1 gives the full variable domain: GAGVSQSPRYKVTKRGQDVALRCDPISGHVSLYWYRQALGQGPEFLTYFNYEAQQDKSGLPNDRFSAERPEGSISTLTIQRTEQRDSAMYRCASSLETGLLNTEAFFGQGTRLTVV.

CDR3 protein: CATSDGFSYEQYF. The CDR3 DNA sequence: TGTGCCACCAGTGATGGGTTCTCCTACGAGCAGTACTTC. The J gene is TRBJ2-7, the V gene TRBV24-1; D not resolved. V shed 3 bases and J shed 0 bases, with 5 bases lying between them. This CDR3 comprises 13 residues. Germline V CDR1 and CDR2: KGHDR, SFDVKD.

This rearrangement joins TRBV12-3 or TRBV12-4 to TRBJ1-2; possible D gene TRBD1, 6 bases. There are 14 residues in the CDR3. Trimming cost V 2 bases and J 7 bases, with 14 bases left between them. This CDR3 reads CASSLSHRVTGYTF. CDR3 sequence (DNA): TGTGCCAGCAGTTTATCACACAGGGTAACTGGCTACACCTTC.

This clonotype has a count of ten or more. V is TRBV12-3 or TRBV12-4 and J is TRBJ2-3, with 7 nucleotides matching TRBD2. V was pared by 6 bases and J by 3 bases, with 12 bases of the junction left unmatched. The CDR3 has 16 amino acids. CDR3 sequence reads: CASSPRGGISTDTQYF. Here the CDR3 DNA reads TGTGCCAGCAGCCCACGCGGGGGTATATCTACAGATACGCAGTATTTT.

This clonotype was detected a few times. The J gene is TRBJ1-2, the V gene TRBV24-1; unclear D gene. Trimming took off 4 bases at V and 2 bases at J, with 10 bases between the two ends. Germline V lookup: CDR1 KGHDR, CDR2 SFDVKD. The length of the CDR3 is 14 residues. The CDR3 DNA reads TGTGCCACCAGTGACCCTCCAAAGAACTATGGCTACACCTTC. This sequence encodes CATSDPPKNYGYTF.

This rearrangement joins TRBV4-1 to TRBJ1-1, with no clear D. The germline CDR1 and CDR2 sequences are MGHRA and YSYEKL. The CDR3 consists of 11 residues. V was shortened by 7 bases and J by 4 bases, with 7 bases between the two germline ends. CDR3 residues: CASIVGTEAFF. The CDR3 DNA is TGCGCCAGCATTGTTGGCACTGAAGCTTTCTTT.

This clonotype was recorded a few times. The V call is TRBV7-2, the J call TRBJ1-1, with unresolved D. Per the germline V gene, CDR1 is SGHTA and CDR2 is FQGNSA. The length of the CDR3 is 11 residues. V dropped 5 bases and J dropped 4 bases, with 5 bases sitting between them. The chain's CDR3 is CASSPSTEAFF. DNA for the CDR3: TGTGCCAGCAGCCCATCCACTGAAGCTTTCTTT.

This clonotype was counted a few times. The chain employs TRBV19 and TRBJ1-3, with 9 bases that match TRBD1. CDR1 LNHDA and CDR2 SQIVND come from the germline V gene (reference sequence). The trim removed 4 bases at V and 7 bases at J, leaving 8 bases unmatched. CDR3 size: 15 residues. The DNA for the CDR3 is TGTGCCAGTAGTACCACAGGGGGCCATGGGAACACCATATATTTT. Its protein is CASSTTGGHGNTIYF. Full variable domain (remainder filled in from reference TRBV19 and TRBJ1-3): DGGITQSPKYLFRKEGQNVTLSCEQNLNHDAMYWYRQDPGQGLRLIYYSQIVNDFQKGDIAEGYSVSREKKESFPLTVTSAQKNPTAFYLCASSTTGGHGNTIYFGEGSWLTVV.

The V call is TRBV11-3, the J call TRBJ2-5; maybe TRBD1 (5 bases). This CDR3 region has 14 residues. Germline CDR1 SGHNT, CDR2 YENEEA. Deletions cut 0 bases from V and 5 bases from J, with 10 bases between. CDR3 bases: TGTGCCAGCAGCTTAGATACAGGCGAGGAGACCCAGTACTTC. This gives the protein CASSLDTGEETQYF.

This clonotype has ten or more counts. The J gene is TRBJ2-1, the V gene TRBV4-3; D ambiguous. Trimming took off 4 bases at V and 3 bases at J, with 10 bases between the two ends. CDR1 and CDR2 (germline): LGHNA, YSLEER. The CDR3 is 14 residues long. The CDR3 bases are TGCGCCAGCAGCCTGAGGACCGGCTACAATGAGCAGTTCTTC. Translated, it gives CASSLRTGYNEQFF.

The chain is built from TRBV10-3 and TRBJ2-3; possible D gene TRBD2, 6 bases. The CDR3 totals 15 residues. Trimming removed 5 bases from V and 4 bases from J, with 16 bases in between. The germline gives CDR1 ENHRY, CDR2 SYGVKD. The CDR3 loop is CAISYSGEAADTQYF. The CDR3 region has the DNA TGTGCCATCAGTTATAGTGGGGAGGCGGCAGATACGCAGTATTTT.